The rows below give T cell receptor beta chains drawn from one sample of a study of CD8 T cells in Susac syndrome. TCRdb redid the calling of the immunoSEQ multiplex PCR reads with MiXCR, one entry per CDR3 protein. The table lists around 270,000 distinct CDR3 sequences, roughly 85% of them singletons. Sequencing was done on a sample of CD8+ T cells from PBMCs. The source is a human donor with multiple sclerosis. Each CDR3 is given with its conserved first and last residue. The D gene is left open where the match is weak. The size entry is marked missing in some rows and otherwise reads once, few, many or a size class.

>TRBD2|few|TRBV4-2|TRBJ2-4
CASSQDRTSGSVQYF
TGTGCCAGCAGCCAAGATCGGACTAGCGGGAGTGTTCAGTACTTC
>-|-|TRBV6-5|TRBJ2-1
CASGERDYNEQFF
TGTGCCAGCGGTGAACGGGACTACAATGAGCAGTTCTTC
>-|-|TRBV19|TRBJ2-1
CASSIAAVLSYNEQFF
TGTGCCAGTAGTATCGCAGCGGTCCTCTCCTACAATGAGCAGTTCTTC
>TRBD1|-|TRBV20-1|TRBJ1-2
CSATTGALESGYTF
TGCAGTGCGACAACAGGGGCTCTTGAGTCTGGCTACACCTTC
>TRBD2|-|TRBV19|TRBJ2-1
CASSWGLAGGNEQFF
TGTGCCAGTAGCTGGGGACTAGCGGGAGGCAATGAGCAGTTCTTC
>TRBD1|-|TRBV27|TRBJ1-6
CASSTRQGAFYSPLHF
TGTGCCAGCAGTACGCGACAGGGGGCATTTTATTCACCCCTCCACTTT
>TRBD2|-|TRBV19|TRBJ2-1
CASSIDGTSGFNEQFF
TGTGCCAGTAGTATAGACGGGACTAGCGGGTTCAATGAGCAGTTCTTC
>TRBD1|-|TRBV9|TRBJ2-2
CASSPLGTGMTGELFF
TGTGCCAGCAGCCCCCTCGGGACAGGGATGACCGGGGAGCTGTTTTTT
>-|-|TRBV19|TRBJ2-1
CASSIAWATSSYNEQFF
TGTGCCAGTAGTATTGCGTGGGCTACAAGCTCCTACAATGAGCAGTTCTTC
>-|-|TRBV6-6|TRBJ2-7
CASRAGRTSEQYF
TGTGCCAGCAGGGCCGGGCGGACATCGGAGCAGTACTTC
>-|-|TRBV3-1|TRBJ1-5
CASSQGGVPPQHF
TGTGCCAGCAGCCAGGGAGGGGTTCCGCCCCAGCATTTT
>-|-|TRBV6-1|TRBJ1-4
CASSERAQGATNEKLFF
TGTGCCAGCAGTGAGAGGGCACAGGGTGCAACTAATGAAAAACTGTTTTTT
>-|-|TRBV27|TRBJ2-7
CASSFTSAGTPYEQYF
TGTGCCAGCAGTTTTACTTCGGCCGGGACCCCTTACGAGCAGTACTTC
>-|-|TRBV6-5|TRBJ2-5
CASSYSAGAGETQYF
TGTGCCAGCAGTTACTCCGCGGGGGCCGGAGAGACCCAGTACTTC
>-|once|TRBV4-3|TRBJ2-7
CASSQETSMGTYEQYF
TGCGCCAGCAGCCAAGAAACCAGTATGGGAACCTACGAGCAGTACTTC
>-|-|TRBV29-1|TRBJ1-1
CSVAGDPAEAFF
TGCAGCGTTGCTGGGGACCCAGCTGAAGCTTTCTTT
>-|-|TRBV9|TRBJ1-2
CASSQGVRYTF
TGTGCCAGCAGCCAGGGCGTGCGCTACACCTTC
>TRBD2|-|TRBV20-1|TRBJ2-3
CSARSSWLAGGTDTQYF
TGCAGTGCTAGGTCGTCGTGGCTAGCGGGGGGCACAGATACGCAGTATTTT
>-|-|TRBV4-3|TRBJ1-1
CASSPGARSMNTEAFF
TGCGCCAGCAGCCCGGGGGCGAGGAGTATGAACACTGAAGCTTTCTTT
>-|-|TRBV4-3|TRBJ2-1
CASSQDLREQAYNEQFF
TGCGCCAGCAGCCAAGATCTGAGGGAGCAGGCCTACAATGAGCAGTTCTTC
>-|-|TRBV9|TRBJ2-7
CASSVEGESPVYEQYF
TGTGCCAGCAGCGTAGAAGGGGAGTCCCCCGTGTACGAGCAGTACTTC
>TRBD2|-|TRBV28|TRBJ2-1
CASTQVGLAGVYNEQFF
TGTGCCAGCACCCAGGTAGGGCTAGCGGGAGTATACAATGAGCAGTTCTTC
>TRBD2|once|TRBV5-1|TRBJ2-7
CASSLEASGRSSYEQYF
TGCGCCAGCAGCTTGGAGGCTAGCGGGAGGAGCTCCTACGAGCAGTACTTC
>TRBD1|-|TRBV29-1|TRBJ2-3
CSAVDRASTDTQYF
TGCAGCGCGGTGGACAGGGCTAGCACAGATACGCAGTATTTT
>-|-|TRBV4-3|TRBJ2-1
CASSQDTFMNEQFF
TGCGCCAGCAGCCAAGATACATTTATGAATGAGCAGTTCTTC
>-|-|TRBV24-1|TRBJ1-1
CATSDPGFEAFF
TGTGCCACCAGTGATCCCGGATTTGAAGCTTTCTTT
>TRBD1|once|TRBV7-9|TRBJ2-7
CASSLPVRGSYEQYF
TGTGCCAGCAGCTTACCAGTCAGGGGGTCCTACGAGCAGTACTTC
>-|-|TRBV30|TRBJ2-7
CACDSYEQYF
TGTGCCTGCGACAGCTACGAGCAGTACTTC
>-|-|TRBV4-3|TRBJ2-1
CASSQDPRPSYNEQFF
TGCGCCAGCAGCCAAGATCCGCGGCCTTCCTACAATGAGCAGTTCTTC
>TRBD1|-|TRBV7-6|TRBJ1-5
CASSSRQGVQPQHF
TGTGCCAGCAGCTCGCGACAGGGTGTGCAGCCCCAGCATTTT
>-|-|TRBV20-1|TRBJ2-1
CSARVSSYVFNEQFF
TGCAGTGCTAGAGTTTCCTCATACGTTTTCAATGAGCAGTTCTTC
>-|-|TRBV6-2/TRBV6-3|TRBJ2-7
CASSSTRASNSYEQYF
TGTGCCAGCAGTTCTACTAGGGCTTCCAACTCCTACGAGCAGTACTTC
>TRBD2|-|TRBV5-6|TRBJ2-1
CASSPGLPSSEWNEQFF
TGTGCCAGCAGCCCGGGACTACCCAGTTCGGAATGGAATGAGCAGTTCTTC
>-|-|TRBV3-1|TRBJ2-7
CASSQTGRGLSYEQYF
TGTGCCAGCAGCCAAACGGGGAGAGGACTGTCCTACGAGCAGTACTTC
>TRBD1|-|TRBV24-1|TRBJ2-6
CATSTSQGTRSGANVLTF
TGTGCCACCAGCACCTCACAGGGGACCCGCTCTGGGGCCAACGTCCTGACTTTC
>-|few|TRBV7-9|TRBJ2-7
CASSLGKNEQYF
TGTGCCAGCAGCTTAGGGAAGAACGAGCAGTACTTC
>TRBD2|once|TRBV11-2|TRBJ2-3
CASTLLAGGPGDTQYF
TGTGCCAGCACCTTGCTAGCGGGAGGGCCGGGAGATACGCAGTATTTT
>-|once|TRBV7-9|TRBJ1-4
CASSNRRTYATNEKLFF
TGTGCCAGCAGCAATCGACGGACCTACGCAACTAATGAAAAGCTGTTTTTT
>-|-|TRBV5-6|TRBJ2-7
CASSMPGPLYEQYF
TGTGCCAGCAGCATGCCGGGACCCCTCTACGAGCAGTACTTC
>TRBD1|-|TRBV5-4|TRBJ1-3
CASSPGTGSGNTIYF
TGTGCCAGCAGCCCCGGGACAGGCTCTGGAAACACCATATATTTT
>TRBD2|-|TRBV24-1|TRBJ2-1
CATGLAGGPYNEQFF
TGTGCCACCGGACTAGCGGGAGGGCCCTACAATGAGCAGTTCTTC
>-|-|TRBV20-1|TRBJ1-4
CSARDGLGTNEKLFF
TGCAGTGCTAGAGATGGGCTAGGAACTAATGAAAAACTGTTTTTT
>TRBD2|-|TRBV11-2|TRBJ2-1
CASSSLAGRNEQFF
TGTGCCAGCAGCTCCCTAGCGGGAAGGAATGAGCAGTTCTTC
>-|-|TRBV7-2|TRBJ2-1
CASSLYPSSYNEQFF
TGTGCCAGCAGCTTATACCCGAGCTCCTACAATGAGCAGTTCTTC
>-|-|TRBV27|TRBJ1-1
CASSLRTVGGTEAFF
TGTGCCAGCAGCCTACGGACAGTTGGAGGGACTGAAGCTTTCTTT
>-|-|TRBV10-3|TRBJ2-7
CAISFRSPLPKVEQYF
TGTGCCATCAGTTTCAGGTCCCCCCTCCCAAAAGTCGAGCAGTACTTC